This T cell receptor (beta chain) was documented in a study of cytomegalovirus exposure and HLA in healthy donors. Regarding the study as a whole: It was taken for granted in presence/absence analyses that sequencing depth across donors was roughly uniform.

As concerns this clone: Its matching antigen is unknown.

Use of 60 Vbeta and 13 Jbeta primers characterized the PCR. The data were produced by immunoSEQ multiplex PCR, yet TCRdb's version contains in-frame clones alone and is incomplete. Of around 150,000 clones listed, around four fifths are singletons. Material for sequencing was PBMCs. The TCR was taken from a woman aged 45-59 years in good health and CMV-seronegative.

In DNA form, the CDR3 reads TGTGCCAGCAGTCGAGGGACAGGGGGTTCCTATGGCTACACCTTC. Its protein product is CASSRGTGGSYGYTF. This rearrangement joins TRBV6-5 to TRBJ1-2, with 11 bases matching TRBD1. The trim removed 5 bases at V and 4 bases at J, leaving 6 bases unmatched. Per germline, CDR1 MNHEY and CDR2 SVGAGI. The CDR3 has 15 residues.